The 23 T cell receptor beta chains listed next were all sequenced from one sample in a study of T cells in Graves' hyperthyroidism and ophthalmopathy. The investigators amplified TCR beta CDR3 regions from RNA transcripts. HTBI primers were used for first-round RT-PCR of the TCR CDR3. TCRdb re-analysed the multiplex PCR reads in MiXCR, keeping a single row per CDR3 protein. This repertoire shows hundreds of thousands of distinct CDR3 sequences, around 38% found once; its top ten account for 7.5% to 9.5%. The specimen was blood. These receptors all stem from a man between 18 and 35 years old with Graves' hyperthyroidism.

This clonotype was counted ten times or more. This sequence joins TRBV7-6 and TRBJ2-7, with 8 nucleotides matching TRBD1. The trim removed 1 base at V and 7 bases at J, leaving 6 bases unmatched. The germline V gene encodes CDR1 SGHVS and CDR2 FNYEAQ. This CDR3 is built from 14 residues. The CDR3 region is CASSLGQGRSEQYF. CDR3 bases: TGTGCCAGCAGCTTAGGACAGGGGAGGAGTGAGCAGTACTTC.

This rearrangement joins TRBV29-1 to TRBJ1-2, with TRBD1 matching over 7 bases. The CDR3 contains 12 residues. V was clipped by 7 bases and J by 4 bases; unmatched bases: 6. The germline V gene has CDR1 SQVTM and CDR2 ANQGSEA. CDR3 in amino acids: CSGIQGPYGYTF. The DNA of the CDR3 is TGCAGCGGGATACAGGGGCCCTATGGCTACACCTTC.

This chain connects TRBV19 to TRBJ1-4; D not resolved. V lost 5 bases to trimming and J lost 2 bases, with 12 bases between them. The germline gives CDR1 LNHDA, CDR2 SQIVND (reference sequence). This CDR3 contains 15 residues. CDR3 region: CASSLRTGTNEKLFF. In nucleotides, the CDR3 is TGTGCCAGTAGTTTAAGGACGGGGACTAATGAAAAACTGTTTTTT. Variable domain in full (rest from reference TRBV19 and TRBJ1-4): DGGITQSPKYLFRKEGQNVTLSCEQNLNHDAMYWYRQDPGQGLRLIYYSQIVNDFQKGDIAEGYSVSREKKESFPLTVTSAQKNPTAFYLCASSLRTGTNEKLFFGSGTQLSVL.

The chain couples TRBV6-1 to TRBJ2-6; a weak D match, TRBD2 (5 bases). Germline loops: CDR1 MNHNS, CDR2 SASEGT. The CDR3 length is 14 residues. Trimming took off 8 bases at V and 0 bases at J, with 8 bases between the two ends. Here the CDR3 DNA reads TGTGCCAGCGGGAGCACCTCTGGGGCCAACGTCCTGACTTTC. This sequence encodes CASGSTSGANVLTF.

V is TRBV19 and J is TRBJ1-2, with D possibly matching TRBD1 (6 bases). Germline values: CDR1 LNHDA, CDR2 SQIVND (reference sequence). V lost 3 bases to trimming and J lost 0 bases, with 8 bases between them. This CDR3 spans 14 amino acids. Here the CDR3 reads CASSIKGANYGYTF. In nucleotides, the CDR3 is TGTGCCAGTAGTATTAAGGGGGCTAACTATGGCTACACCTTC.

On this clonotype: An end of the junction differs from the germline gene, which may be a read error. The chain carries TRBV7-9 and TRBJ2-7, with D perhaps assigned TRBD1 or TRBD2 (5 bases each). The CDR3 runs 15 residues. Germline V gene lookup returns CDR1 SEHNR and CDR2 FQNEAQ (reference sequence). CDR3 in amino acids: CASSQERDPVYEQYF. The CDR3, as DNA: TGCGCCAGCAGCCAAGAAAGGGACCCAGTATACGAGCAGTACTTC.

V and J are TRBV20-1 and TRBJ2-7, with 9 bases fitting TRBD2. Germline V gene data show CDR1 as DFQATT and CDR2 as SNEGSKA (reference sequence). CDR3 length: 14 residues. J gave up 2 bases and V 3 bases, and 5 bases lay outside the gene matches. CDR3 protein: CSASPQRGAYEQYF. The CDR3 coding sequence is TGCAGTGCTAGCCCCCAGCGGGGGGCCTACGAGCAGTACTTC.

This clonotype was recorded a few times. This chain links TRBV11-2 with TRBJ2-5; D might be TRBD1 (8 bases). With the DNA end fitting TRBJ2-7 better, the J assignment may be wrong. CDR1 and CDR2 (germline): SGHAT, FQNNGV. This CDR3 is 15 amino acids long. CDR3 in amino acids: CASSLAHRGGYEQYF. The CDR3 bases are TGTGCCAGCAGCTTAGCCCACAGGGGGGGGTACGAGCAGTACTTC.

The chain is built from TRBV16 and TRBJ1-5; D is unresolved. The V end lost 2 bases, the J end lost 0 bases, and 17 bases lay between the germline ends. There are 18 residues in the CDR3. Germline CDR1 KGHSY, CDR2 FQNENV. CDR3 sequence reads: CASSQGPLDLYSNQPQHF. Here the CDR3 DNA reads TGTGCCAGCAGCCAAGGGCCCCTCGACCTTTATAGCAATCAGCCCCAGCATTTT.

The genes are TRBV2 and TRBJ1-3; TRBD1 might be the D (6 bases). Germline V CDR1 and CDR2: SNHLY, FYNNEI. The CDR3 length is 16 residues. V lost 7 bases and J lost 0, with 16 bases in between. As DNA, the CDR3 is TGTGCCAGCACCGGGACATCAAAAATCTCTGGAAACACCATATATTTT. The encoded protein is CASTGTSKISGNTIYF.

This clonotype occurred once. This chain joins TRBV10-3 and TRBJ2-5, with TRBD2 matching over 9 bases. Near its end, the DNA agrees better with TRBJ2-1, so the J call may be wrong. In germline, CDR1 is ENHRY, CDR2 SYGVKD. This CDR3 has 14 residues. The CDR3: CAISGGRAYNEQFF. CDR3 nucleotide sequence: TGTGCCATCAGTGGCGGGAGGGCCTACAATGAGCAGTTCTTC.

The V call is TRBV19, the J call TRBJ2-7, with 9 positions matching TRBD2. After removal of 5 bases from V and 2 bases from J, the junction contained 10 bases not matched to a gene. CDR1 LNHDA and CDR2 SQIVND come from the germline V gene (reference sequence). The CDR3 is made up of 16 amino acids. Written as DNA, the CDR3 is TGTGCCAGTAGTCCGAATAGCGGGAGTGGGGCCTACGAGCAGTACTTC. Translation: CASSPNSGSGAYEQYF.

V gene TRBV15 combines with J gene TRBJ1-2, with D possibly TRBD1 on 5 matching bases. The ends were cut back, 7 bases at V and 6 bases at J, with 15 bases in the middle. This CDR3 is built from 13 residues. Germline CDR1 LNHNV, CDR2 YYDKDF (reference sequence). The CDR3: CATNLERGDGYTF. The CDR3 region has the DNA TGTGCCACCAACCTCGAGAGGGGCGATGGCTACACCTTC.

This clonotype has at least ten counts. The V and J genes are TRBV29-1 and TRBJ2-7; 7 bases are a match to TRBD2. This CDR3 region has 16 residues. The germline gives CDR1 SQVTM, CDR2 ANQGSEA. V trimming: 0 bases; J trimming: 2 bases; junction bases outside the gene matches: 10. CDR3 coding DNA: TGCAGCGTTGAAGAGGGGAGCGGGAATACGACCTACGAGCAGTACTTC. Its protein is CSVEEGSGNTTYEQYF.

This clonotype appeared many times. This chain joins TRBV7-9 and TRBJ1-3; D unclear. Trimming removed 1 base at V and 3 bases at J, with 7 bases between. CDR1 is SEHNR and CDR2 is FQNEAQ in the germline V gene (reference sequence). CDR3 size: 14 residues. CDR3 region: CASSLDRYGNTIYF. The CDR3 DNA reads as TGTGCCAGCAGCTTAGACCGGTATGGAAACACCATATATTTT.

Concerning this clonotype: Germline and junction disagree at one end, which may indicate a read error. The chain has TRBV7-3 and TRBJ1-1; tentatively, D is TRBD1 (5 bases). This CDR3 comprises 14 residues. Germline-derived CDR1 and CDR2 are SGHTA and FQGTGA. DNA of the CDR3: TGTGCCAGCAGCTTGGGTGGGGCGAACACTGAAACTTTCTTT. Translation gives CASSLGGANTETFF. Full variable domain (rest looked up from reference TRBV7-3 and TRBJ1-1): GAGVSQTPSNKVTEKGKYVELRCDPISGHTALYWYRQSLGQGPEFLIYFQGTGAADDSGLPNDRFFAVRPEGSVSTLKIQRTERGDSAVYLCASSLGGANTETFFGQGTRLTVV.

This clonotype was observed a handful of times. V is TRBV5-1 and J is TRBJ2-5; the D gene could be TRBD1 or TRBD2 (5 bases each). From germline, CDR1 is SGHRS and CDR2 YFSETQ. This CDR3 has 14 residues. V was clipped by 4 bases and J by 3 bases, with 13 bases between them. CDR3 sequence (DNA): TGCGCCAGCAGCCCCTTCGTGGGGGAAGAGACCCAGTACTTC. This encodes CASSPFVGEETQYF.

Ten or more counts support this clonotype. V and J are TRBV20-1 and TRBJ1-6; 8 bases are a match to TRBD1. The germline V gene has CDR1 DFQATT and CDR2 SNEGSKA (reference sequence). V lost 5 bases to trimming and J lost 6 bases; unmatched junction nucleotides: 3. The CDR3 consists of 13 residues. The CDR3 sequence is CSASGQANSPLHF. DNA of the CDR3: TGCAGTGCTTCGGGACAGGCTAATTCACCCCTCCACTTT.

The V and J genes are TRBV29-1 and TRBJ1-5, with TRBD1 as a possible D gene (5 bases). V was trimmed by 4 bases and J by 11 bases, leaving 15 bases between them. This CDR3 is 12 amino acids long. Germline V CDR1 and CDR2: SQVTM, ANQGSEA. The CDR3 here is CSVVGREETQHF. The CDR3 bases are TGCAGCGTTGTGGGACGGGAAGAGACCCAGCATTTT.

This clonotype has only a few counts. V and J are TRBV19 and TRBJ2-7; D ambiguous. Germline lookup yields CDR1 LNHDA and CDR2 SQIVND (reference sequence). The CDR3 loop spans 14 amino acids. V was cut by 5 bases and J by 4 bases, with 15 bases left in between. CDR3 sequence (DNA): TGTGCCAGTAGTGCCGGTGAGCTCTCTTACGAGCAGTACTTC. The encoded protein is CASSAGELSYEQYF.

This chain connects TRBV19 to TRBJ2-7; D gene ambiguous. V dropped 6 bases and J dropped 4 bases, with 19 bases sitting between them. Germline CDR1 LNHDA, CDR2 SQIVND (reference sequence). CDR3 length: 15 residues. The chain's CDR3 is CASSPRDGTLYEQYF. CDR3 bases: TGTGCCAGTAGCCCTCGCGACGGAACTTTGTACGAGCAGTACTTC.

The chain joins TRBV5-5 to TRBJ1-3; 8 bases align to TRBD1. Germline V gives CDR1 SGHKS, CDR2 YYEKEE (reference sequence). The V segment lost 5 bases and the J segment 4 bases; nucleotides outside the gene matches: 5. This CDR3 has 14 residues. CDR3 nucleotide sequence: TGTGCCAGCAGGCGGACAGGGAAAGGAAACACCATATATTTT. The encoded protein is CASRRTGKGNTIYF.

CDR3 DNA: TGTGCCAGTAGTATATACGCCGCTCAAGGGGAGCTGTTTTTT. The encoded protein is CASSIYAAQGELFF. The chain combines TRBV19 with TRBJ2-2; no clear D gene. This CDR3 contains 14 residues. In germline, CDR1 is LNHDA, CDR2 SQIVND (reference sequence). Between the trimmed V and J ends, which lost 2 bases and 8 bases, there was a span of 12 bases.